This entry is about one TCR beta chain. Its antigen remains unidentified. The data were obtained in a study of cytomegalovirus exposure and HLA in healthy donors. In the study overall: Of the donors genotyped, about 410 in all, 81% fell in the Caucasian-associated ancestry cluster.

Study-wide points: The majority of CMV-associated TCR beta chains were reported as apparently HLA-restricted in a later analysis.

PCR involved 60 Vbeta and 13 Jbeta primers. Original data processing: Among the unique TCR beta chains that a later analysis counted, 75 million to 85 million in all, 10 million to 13 million were shared. This table comes from immunoSEQ multiplex PCR, and its TCRdb copy is limited to in-frame clones, with some not included. That table is the source of V, J and clone size, and D and trimming were worked out from the DNA. The sample consists of around 180,000 clones, 75% to 90% of them appearing once. Germline CDR1 reads SQVTM; CDR2 reads ANQGSEA. Trimming took off 6 bases at V and 2 bases at J, with 11 bases between the two ends. This CDR3 region has 13 residues.

This chain joins TRBV29-1 and TRBJ2-4, with a weak D call TRBD2 (5 bases). This clonotype originated in a man aged 25-40 years in good health and CMV-seropositive. Source material: PBMCs. The CDR3 loop reads CSVERDSKNIQYF. The CDR3 nucleotides are TGCAGCGTGGAACGGGATTCCAAAAACATTCAGTACTTC.